A single sample is the source of the 9 T cell receptor beta chains below, sequenced in a study of PD-L1 blockade in urothelial cancer. Assay used: immunoSEQ multiplex PCR; TCRdb lists only in-frame clones, some missing. The sample lists roughly 39,000 clones, about nine tenths occurring once. Time point meaning: pretreatment peripheral blood. The sequences come from PBMCs, collected around atezolizumab (anti-PD-L1) treatment. All receptors derive from a woman aged 60-75 years with urothelial cancer.

This chain links TRBV30 with TRBJ1-1; D gene unclear. The V end lost 8 bases, the J end lost 2 bases, and 15 bases lay between the germline ends. Germline CDR1 and CDR2: GTSNPN and SVGIG (reference sequence). This CDR3 has 13 residues. The CDR3 region is CAEIGGSNTEAFF. In nucleotides, the CDR3 is TGTGCCGAAATAGGAGGCTCAAACACTGAAGCTTTCTTT.

To note about this clone: The same CDR3 can be traced to other DNA sequences in this sample. The chain links TRBV28 to TRBJ1-2, with D tentatively TRBD1 (5 bases). The CDR3 extends over 14 amino acids. Germline V gene lookup returns CDR1 MDHEN and CDR2 SYDVKM. V lost 6 bases and J 2 bases, leaving 13 bases between the germline ends. The CDR3 region has the DNA TGTGCCAGCAGCCTAGGGGCAGGGAACTATGGCTACACCTTC. Its protein is CASSLGAGNYGYTF.

The chain links TRBV18 to TRBJ1-1, with D maybe TRBD1 (5 bases). V lost 3 bases, J lost 4 bases, and 12 bases lay in between. The CDR3 runs to 14 residues. In germline, CDR1 is KGHSH, CDR2 LQKENI. The CDR3 bases are TGTGCCAGCTCACCGGGGGGACTGGGCACTGAAGCTTTCTTT. Translated, it gives CASSPGGLGTEAFF.

The CDR3 DNA is TGTGCCAGCAGTTTCAACTCTGGAAACACCATATATTTT. Translated: CASSFNSGNTIYF. The genes are TRBV6-5 and TRBJ1-3; the D is unclear. The CDR3 loop spans 13 amino acids. Trimming took 4 bases from V and 0 from J, leaving 4 bases between them. Germline-derived CDR1 and CDR2 are MNHEY and SVGAGI.

The CDR3 here is CASRLTGPWEQYF. The CDR3 DNA follows: TGTGCCAGCAGATTGACAGGGCCGTGGGAGCAGTACTTC. The chain carries TRBV6-1 and TRBJ2-7, with 7 bases aligning to TRBD1. Germline V gene lookup returns CDR1 MNHNS and CDR2 SASEGT. There are 13 residues in the CDR3. The V gene end was trimmed by 6 bases and the J gene end by 7 bases; junction bases not matched to a gene: 9.

This rearrangement joins TRBV9 to TRBJ2-1; a possible D gene is TRBD2 (6 bases). CDR1 and CDR2 (germline): SGDLS, YYNGEE. V shed 4 bases and J shed 5 bases, with 16 bases lying between them. The CDR3 is 15 amino acids. CDR3 amino acids: CASSKVAGRNNEQFF. The CDR3 DNA is TGTGCCAGCAGCAAGGTAGCCGGGAGAAACAATGAGCAGTTCTTC.

The chain joins TRBV18 to TRBJ2-7; 7 bases are shared with TRBD1. The CDR3 runs to 16 residues. Trimming cost V 3 bases and J 2 bases; bases outside gene matches: 10. The germline gives CDR1 KGHSH, CDR2 LQKENI. Here the CDR3 reads CASSPPGTDRTYEQYF. As DNA, the CDR3 is TGTGCCAGCTCACCCCCGGGGACAGACCGCACCTACGAGCAGTACTTC.

V is TRBV25-1 and J is TRBJ1-3; the D gene is possibly TRBD1 (6 bases). CDR1 and CDR2 (germline): MGHDK, SYGVNS. CDR3 length equals 15 residues. V lost 6 bases to trimming and J lost 0 bases, with 12 bases between them. The chain's CDR3 is CASRTGDSSGNTIYF. The DNA of the CDR3 is TGTGCCAGCAGGACAGGCGACAGCTCTGGAAACACCATATATTTT.

This clone was picked up one time. This rearrangement joins TRBV28 to TRBJ1-2; 9 bases line up with TRBD1. V dropped 2 bases and J dropped 4; count of bases not matched to a gene: 5. Germline loops: CDR1 MDHEN, CDR2 SYDVKM. The CDR3 runs 15 residues. This CDR3 is CASSLPGQGFYGYTF. The CDR3 DNA reads as TGTGCCAGCAGTTTACCGGGACAGGGCTTCTATGGCTACACCTTC.